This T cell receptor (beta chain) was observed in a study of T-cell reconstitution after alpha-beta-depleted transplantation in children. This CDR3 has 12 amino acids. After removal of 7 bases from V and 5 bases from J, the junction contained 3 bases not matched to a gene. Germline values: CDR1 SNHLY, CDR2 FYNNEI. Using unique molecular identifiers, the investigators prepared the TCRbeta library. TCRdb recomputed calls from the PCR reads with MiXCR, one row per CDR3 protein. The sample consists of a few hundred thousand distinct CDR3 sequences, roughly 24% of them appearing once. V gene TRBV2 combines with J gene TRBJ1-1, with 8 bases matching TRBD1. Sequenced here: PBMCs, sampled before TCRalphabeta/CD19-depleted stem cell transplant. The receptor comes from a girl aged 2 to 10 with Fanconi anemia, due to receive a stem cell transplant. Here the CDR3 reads CASNRQGTEAFF. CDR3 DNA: TGTGCCAGCAATAGACAGGGGACTGAAGCTTTCTTT.